These T cell receptor beta chains were read from a single sample in a study of blood T cell repertoires in COVID-19. The repertoire was sequenced with immunoSEQ multiplex PCR; TCRdb's copy has only in-frame clones and lacks some. The sample contains roughly 40,000 clones, around nine tenths of which appear only once. The sample consisted of peripheral blood. Receptors were obtained from a woman aged 40 to 50 with acute or convalescent COVID-19. Each CDR3 is given with its conserved first and last residue. The D gene is left open where the match is weak. Only part of the rows carry a size: once, few, many, or a class if the clone is expanded.

TRBJ2-2	.	.	TRBV11-2	TGTGCCAGCAGCCACTTGAACACCGGGGAGCTGTTTTTT	CASSHLNTGELFF
TRBJ2-7	.	.	TRBV5-1	TGCGCCAGCAGCTTGGCGACGGAGTCCTACGAGCAGTACTTC	CASSLATESYEQYF
TRBJ2-3	.	.	TRBV27	TGTGCCAGCCGGTCCCGCACAGATACGCAGTATTTT	CASRSRTDTQYF
TRBJ2-3	.	.	TRBV6-5	TGTGCCAGCAGCACCCGGGATACGCAGTATTTT	CASSTRDTQYF
TRBJ2-7	.	.	TRBV6-5	TGTGCCAGCAGTTACTCCCAGGGGTTCCTTTCTGACGAGCAGTACTTC	CASSYSQGFLSDEQYF
TRBJ1-1	.	.	TRBV28	TGTGCCAGCAGGACCGGAAGGGAGAGGGTGACTGAAGCTTTCTTT	CASRTGRERVTEAFF
TRBJ1-4	.	.	TRBV10-3	TGTGCCATCAGGGACCGGGGGGGCCCTAATGAAAAACTGTTTTTT	CAIRDRGGPNEKLFF
TRBJ2-6	.	.	TRBV19	TGTGCCAGTAGTATAGGCGGGGCTGGGGCCAACGTCCTGACTTTC	CASSIGGAGANVLTF
TRBJ2-7	.	TRBD1	TRBV19	TGTGCCAGTAGTGTCGCCGGGACAGGGATGTTCGACGAGCAGTACTTC	CASSVAGTGMFDEQYF
TRBJ2-1	.	.	TRBV27	TGTGCCAGCAGTTTATTACCCACAGCCACCTACAATGAGCAGTTCTTC	CASSLLPTATYNEQFF
TRBJ2-5	.	TRBD1	TRBV7-7	TGTGCCAGCAGCTTAATGGCAGGGGGATCCCAAGAGACCCAGTACTTC	CASSLMAGGSQETQYF
TRBJ2-1	.	TRBD2	TRBV3-1/TRBV3-2	TGTGCCAGCAGCCAAGAGGGGAGCGGGAGGCGTTACAATGAGCAGTTCTTC	CASSQEGSGRRYNEQFF
TRBJ1-4	.	.	TRBV29-1	TGCAGCGCTGGGGGGGGTTTTGAAAAACTGTTTTTT	CSAGGGFEKLFF
TRBJ2-1	.	.	TRBV7-9	TGTGCCAGCAGCTCGACAGGTCCCTACAATGAGCAGTTCTTC	CASSSTGPYNEQFF
TRBJ1-4	.	TRBD1	TRBV9	TGTGCCAGCAGCGTAGGAGGGACAGCAACTAATGAAAAACTGTTTTTT	CASSVGGTATNEKLFF
TRBJ2-3	.	.	TRBV6-5	TGTGCCAGCAGTTTTAGCGGCCGGGATGGAGATACGCAGTATTTT	CASSFSGRDGDTQYF
TRBJ1-2	.	.	TRBV7-9	TGTGCCAGCTCTCCCATGGGGGCAATGGGCTACACCTTC	CASSPMGAMGYTF
TRBJ2-3	.	TRBD1	TRBV14	TGTGCCAGCAGCCTAAATAGGGGGCCAGATACGCAGTATTTT	CASSLNRGPDTQYF
TRBJ1-5	once	TRBD1	TRBV12-5	TGTGCTAGTGGTTTGGATCATCCTCGGCCAGGGGGACAAGACAGCAATCAGCCCCAGCATTTT	CASGLDHPRPGGQDSNQPQHF
TRBJ2-5	.	TRBD1	TRBV10-3	TGTGCCACCGGACAGGGGTCCCAACTCCAAGAGACCCAGTACTTC	CATGQGSQLQETQYF
TRBJ1-3	.	.	TRBV6-5	TGTGCCAGCAGTTACAGTTCGGGGGACTCTGGAAACACCATATATTTT	CASSYSSGDSGNTIYF
TRBJ1-1	.	.	TRBV7-6	TGTGCCAGCAGCTTTTCTCCAGGTAACACTGAAGCTTTCTTT	CASSFSPGNTEAFF
TRBJ1-1	.	TRBD1	TRBV6-5	TGTGCCAGCAGTTTGACCAAACAGGGGAAGAACACTGAAGCTTTCTTT	CASSLTKQGKNTEAFF
TRBJ2-7	.	TRBD1	TRBV13	TGTGCCAGCAGCTCCCGGGACAGCTCCTACGAGCAGTACTTC	CASSSRDSSYEQYF
TRBJ1-1	.	TRBD1	TRBV29-1	TGCAGCGTTTTAACACAGGGGAACGCTGAAGCTTTCTTT	CSVLTQGNAEAFF
TRBJ1-4	.	.	TRBV14	TGTGCCAGCAGCCAAGACCGGAGGGCTGCTAATGAAAAACTGTTTTTT	CASSQDRRAANEKLFF
TRBJ2-2	.	.	TRBV29-1	TGCAGCGTTCCAATTACCGGGGAGCTGTTTTTT	CSVPITGELFF
TRBJ2-7	.	.	TRBV19	TGTGCCAGTAGTATAGACGGGGGCGGGAGTACCTACGAGCAGTACTTC	CASSIDGGGSTYEQYF
TRBJ1-2	.	TRBD1	TRBV18	TGTGCCAGCTCGAGTCTGACAGGGGGCGATGGCTACACCTTC	CASSSLTGGDGYTF
TRBJ2-6	.	TRBD1	TRBV7-2	TGTGCCAGCAGGTGGACAGGGTCCGGGACCAACGTCCTGACTTTC	CASRWTGSGTNVLTF
TRBJ1-1	.	TRBD1	TRBV29-1	TGCAGCGGGGCTCAGGGGGCGGGAGACACTGAAGCTTTCTTT	CSGAQGAGDTEAFF
TRBJ1-1	.	TRBD1	TRBV9	TGTGCCAGCAGCCGGACAGGGGGGGCCACTGAAGCTTTCTTT	CASSRTGGATEAFF
TRBJ2-2	.	TRBD1	TRBV24-1	TGTGCCACCAGTGACCCGGGACAGGGTGTCACCGGGGAGCTGTTTTTT	CATSDPGQGVTGELFF
TRBJ1-1	.	TRBD1	TRBV7-6	TGTGCCAGCAGCTACGGGGACAGGGGGAGAAACACTGAAGCTTTCTTT	CASSYGDRGRNTEAFF
TRBJ1-3	.	.	TRBV9	TGTGCCAGCAGCGCCACAGGGTCATATGGAAACACCATATATTTT	CASSATGSYGNTIYF
TRBJ1-6	.	.	TRBV11-2	TGTGCCAGCAGCTTAGTGGCCAGGGGTAATTCACCCCTCCACTTT	CASSLVARGNSPLHF
TRBJ1-2	once	.	TRBV9	TGTGCCAGCAGCGTAAATAACAGGCATGGCTACACCTTC	CASSVNNRHGYTF
TRBJ1-1	.	.	TRBV7-6	TGTGCCAGCAGCGCGCGTACAGGCCTAGGAGAAGCTTTCTTT	CASSARTGLGEAFF
TRBJ2-7	.	.	TRBV3-1/TRBV3-2	TGTGCCAGCAGCCATGGTTTAGCCTACGAGCAGTACTTC	CASSHGLAYEQYF
TRBJ2-7	.	TRBD2	TRBV6-1	TGTGCCAGCAGTGAAATGGCTAGCGGGATGGGGCAGCAGTACTTC	CASSEMASGMGQQYF
TRBJ2-3	.	TRBD1	TRBV19	TGTGCCAGTATTAAGGGACAGGGGTTCACAGATACGCAGTATTTT	CASIKGQGFTDTQYF
TRBJ2-5	.	.	TRBV6-1	TGTGCCAGCAGTGAATTTGACAAACAAGAGACCCAGTACTTC	CASSEFDKQETQYF
TRBJ1-2	.	.	TRBV2	TGTGCCAGCAGTGAAGGAGAGGGTGGGAGGAATGGCTACACCTTC	CASSEGEGGRNGYTF
TRBJ2-3	.	.	TRBV18	TGTGCCAGCTCCTCATCGGGGTCGTCGGCCGCCTTGGATACGCAGTATTTT	CASSSSGSSAALDTQYF
TRBJ1-2	.	TRBD1	TRBV25-1	TGTGCCAGCAGTGGACAGGGAGGATATGGCTACACCTTC	CASSGQGGYGYTF
TRBJ2-5	.	.	TRBV19	TGTGCCAGTAGTCAACAGGGTCCCGGGGAGACCCAGTACTTC	CASSQQGPGETQYF